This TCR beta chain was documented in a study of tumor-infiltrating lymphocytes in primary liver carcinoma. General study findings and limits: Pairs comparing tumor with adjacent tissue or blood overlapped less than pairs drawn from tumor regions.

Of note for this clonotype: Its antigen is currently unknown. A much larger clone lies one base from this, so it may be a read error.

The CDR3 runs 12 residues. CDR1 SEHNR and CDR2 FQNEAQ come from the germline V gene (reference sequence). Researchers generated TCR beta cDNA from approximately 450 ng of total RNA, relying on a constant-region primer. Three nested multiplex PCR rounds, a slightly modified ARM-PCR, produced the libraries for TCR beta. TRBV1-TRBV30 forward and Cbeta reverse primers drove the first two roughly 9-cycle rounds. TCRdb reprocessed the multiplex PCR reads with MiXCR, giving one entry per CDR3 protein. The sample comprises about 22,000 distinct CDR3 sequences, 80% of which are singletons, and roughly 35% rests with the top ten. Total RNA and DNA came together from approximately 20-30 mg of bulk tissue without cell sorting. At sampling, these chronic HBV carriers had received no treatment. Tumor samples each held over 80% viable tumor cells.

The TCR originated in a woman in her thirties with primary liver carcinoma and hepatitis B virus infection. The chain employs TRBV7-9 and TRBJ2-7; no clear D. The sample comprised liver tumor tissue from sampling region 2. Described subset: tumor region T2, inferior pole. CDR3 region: CASSLVPNAQCF. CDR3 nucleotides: TGTGCCAGCAGCTTAGTTCCCAACGCGCAGTGCTTC. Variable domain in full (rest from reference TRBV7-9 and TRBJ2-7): DTGVSQNPRHKITKRGQNVTFRCDPISEHNRLYWYRQTLGQGPEFLTYFQNEAQLEKSRLLSDRFSAERPKGSFSTLEIQRTEQGDSAMYLCASSLVPNAQCFGPGTRLTVT.